One sample yielded the 26 T cell receptor beta chains listed below, sequenced in a study of chemoradiotherapy in HPV16-positive cancers. The method was immunoSEQ multiplex PCR; TCRdb's version includes in-frame clones alone and lacks a portion of them. Among under 15,000 clones, about two thirds were seen once, and the ten largest hold less than 10%. This material was collected from a patient who underwent chemoradiotherapy. These receptors all stem from a human donor with HPV-associated anogenital cancer.

This clone turned up a few times. The CDR3 DNA sequence: TGTGCCAGCAGCCAAGAGGGGGGCGGCAGGACTGAAGCTTTCTTT. Its protein is CASSQEGGGRTEAFF. The rearrangement joins TRBV4-2 to TRBJ1-1, with a tentative D call TRBD1 (6 bases). The ends were cut back, 0 bases at V and 5 bases at J, with 13 bases in the middle. CDR1 is LGHNA, CDR2 YNFKEQ, per germline. This CDR3 is 15 amino acids long.

This clone was observed a single time. The chain joins TRBV5-4 to TRBJ1-1; no reliable D call. The CDR3 is 13 residues long. Looked up from germline, CDR1 is SGHNT and CDR2 is YYREEE (reference sequence). Trimming removed 0 bases from V and 8 bases from J, with 11 bases in between. The CDR3 sequence is CASSLGGTGEAFF. The CDR3 DNA reads TGTGCCAGCAGCTTGGGAGGAACTGGCGAAGCTTTCTTT.

The chain recombines TRBV5-1 with TRBJ2-2; D not resolved. The CDR3 consists of 14 residues. With 1 base removed from V and 5 bases from J, the gap between germline ends came to 9 bases. In germline, CDR1 is SGHRS, CDR2 YFSETQ. CDR3 sequence: CASSLSGNTGELFF. The CDR3 DNA sequence: TGCGCCAGCAGCTTGTCTGGGAATACCGGGGAGCTGTTTTTT.

This clone has more than one count but fewer than ten. At one boundary the junction diverges from the germline segment, which might be a read error. The chain carries TRBV27 and TRBJ2-1; D remains ambiguous. The CDR3 length is 15 residues. The V gene's germline CDR1 is MNHEY and CDR2 SMNVEV (reference sequence). CDR3 nucleotides: TGTGCCACCAGTTTCCGGAGTACGGCCTACAATGAGCAGTTCTTC. This codes for CATSFRSTAYNEQFF.

V is TRBV6-1 and J is TRBJ2-2, with D possibly being TRBD1 or TRBD2 (5 bases each). From germline, CDR1 is MNHNS and CDR2 SASEGT. Between the trimmed V and J ends, which lost 4 bases and 4 bases, there was a span of 19 bases. CDR3 length: 17 amino acids. The CDR3 DNA is TGTGCCAGCAGTGCCCCCAAAGAAGGGGAGACCACCGGGGAGCTGTTTTTT. Its translation: CASSAPKEGETTGELFF.

This clone is classed as medium-sized (0.01 to 0.1%). This chain links TRBV28 with TRBJ2-7, with 10 bases lining up with TRBD2. This CDR3 is built from 15 residues. The V and J ends lost 6 bases and 4 bases, in that order; junction bases with no gene match: 9. Germline V gene sequence: CDR1 MDHEN, CDR2 SYDVKM. The CDR3 sequence is CASRPPGLAMYEQYF. In DNA, the CDR3 is TGTGCCAGCAGGCCTCCGGGACTAGCGATGTACGAGCAGTACTTC.

The chain has TRBV28 and TRBJ2-1, with D perhaps TRBD2 (5 bases). Trimming left V 4 bases short and J 4 bases short, with 23 bases between. The germline CDR1 and CDR2 sequences are MDHEN and SYDVKM. This CDR3 spans 18 amino acids. CDR3 in DNA: TGTGCCAGCAGTTCCGGGTCGCCCTTTACGGGGTTTTACAATGAGCAGTTCTTC. As protein: CASSSGSPFTGFYNEQFF.

The table lists this clone with a count of one. This chain joins TRBV18 and TRBJ2-3; tentatively, D is TRBD2 (7 bases). The CDR3 length is 21 residues. V gave up 1 base and J gave up 3 bases, with 29 bases separating them. CDR1 and CDR2 (germline): KGHSH, LQKENI. The CDR3 region is CASSPRPGGESTGQVTDTQYF. The CDR3 nucleotides read TGTGCCAGCTCACCACGACCGGGGGGCGAGTCGACGGGCCAGGTTACAGATACGCAGTATTTT.

V usage is TRBV5-1 and J usage is TRBJ2-1, with TRBD1 matching over 8 bases. This CDR3 is built from 15 residues. Germline V CDR1 and CDR2: SGHRS, YFSETQ. J gave up 6 bases and V 0 bases, and 5 bases lay outside the gene matches. This CDR3 is CASSLGQGASNEQFF. In nucleotides, the CDR3 is TGCGCCAGCAGCTTGGGGCAGGGGGCAAGCAATGAGCAGTTCTTC.

This clone was detected only a few times. V gene TRBV6-4 combines with J gene TRBJ2-1, with TRBD2 matching 13 bases. Germline CDR1 reads MRHNA; CDR2 reads SNTAGT. This CDR3 comprises 15 residues. The V and J ends lost 4 bases and 8 bases, in that order; junction bases with no gene match: 5. CDR3: CASSATGTSGDEQFF. The CDR3 coding sequence is TGTGCCAGCAGTGCAACCGGGACTAGCGGGGATGAGCAGTTCTTC.

To note about this clone: The DNA is omitted, as the CDR3 cannot be located on it reliably, and the CDR3 follows TCRdb's listing. V is TRBV19 and J is TRBJ2-3; the D call of TRBD1 is as the table states it, not checked on the DNA. Germline V gene sequence: CDR1 LNHDA, CDR2 SQIVND (reference sequence). The CDR3 contains 16 residues when both ends are counted. Here the CDR3 reads CASSILAISSTDTQYF.

This chain uses TRBV2 with TRBJ2-7, with 9 bases lining up with TRBD2. Per germline, CDR1 SNHLY and CDR2 FYNNEI. J lost 4 bases, V lost 8 bases, and 3 bases had no gene match. The length of the CDR3 is 12 residues. Here the CDR3 DNA reads TGTGCCAGCCAGCTAGCGGGGTACGAGCAGTACTTC. Protein: CASQLAGYEQYF.

The chain employs TRBV19 and TRBJ2-7; D might be TRBD1 (6 bases). The V gene lost 5 bases and the J gene lost 0 bases, with 11 bases spanning the gap. The length of the CDR3 is 14 residues. Germline assignment: CDR1 LNHDA and CDR2 SQIVND (reference sequence). CDR3 DNA sequence: TGTGCCAGTAGTGGCAGGGGTTCCTCCTACGAGCAGTACTTC. The encoded protein is CASSGRGSSYEQYF.

The chain has TRBV4-3 and TRBJ2-3, with 8 bases aligning to TRBD1. V trimming: 3 bases; J trimming: 1 base; junction bases outside the gene matches: 12. The CDR3 is 18 residues long. CDR1 and CDR2 (germline): LGHNA, YSLEER. The CDR3 region has the DNA TGCGCCAGCAGCCAGGGATCCAGGGGGCTTATAGGCACAGATACGCAGTATTTT. This encodes CASSQGSRGLIGTDTQYF.

This clone was observed a few times. This chain joins TRBV5-1 and TRBJ1-1, with a tentative D call TRBD1 (5 bases). Germline assignment: CDR1 SGHRS and CDR2 YFSETQ. V was cut by 5 bases and J by 5 bases, with 13 bases left in between. The CDR3 contains 13 residues. This CDR3 is CASRWRGGTEAFF. CDR3 sequence (DNA): TGCGCCAGCAGATGGAGGGGTGGGACTGAAGCTTTCTTT.

This chain joins TRBV5-4 and TRBJ2-3; tentatively, D is TRBD1 (7 bases). V was trimmed by 7 bases and J by 3 bases, leaving 15 bases between them. This CDR3 has 14 amino acids. CDR1 and CDR2 (germline): SGHNT, YYREEE (reference sequence). The CDR3 reads CASYGGGLTDTQYF. In DNA form, the CDR3 reads TGTGCCAGCTACGGAGGGGGCTTGACAGATACGCAGTATTTT.

The chain joins TRBV18 to TRBJ2-7; D gene uncertain. V was shortened by 3 bases and J by 5 bases, with 8 bases between the two germline ends. From germline, CDR1 is KGHSH and CDR2 LQKENI. The CDR3 spans 12 residues. The CDR3 DNA reads TGTGCCAGCTCACCTTGGGATCACGAGCAGTACTTC. It specifies CASSPWDHEQYF.

The V and J genes are TRBV19 and TRBJ1-2; 7 nucleotides line up with TRBD1. The germline CDR1 and CDR2 sequences are LNHDA and SQIVND (reference sequence). With V trimmed by 7 bases and J by 5 bases, 7 bases remained unmatched. The CDR3 runs to 13 residues. CDR3 sequence reads: CASTLGGQYGYTF. The CDR3 coding sequence is TGTGCCAGTACCCTAGGGGGACAGTATGGCTACACCTTC.

This clone was seen more than once but under ten times. CDR3 loop: CASRAGTGNEKLFF. Here the CDR3 DNA reads TGTGCCAGCAGAGCCGGGACGGGTAATGAAAAACTGTTTTTT. The chain has TRBV2 and TRBJ1-4, with D maybe TRBD1 (5 bases). The CDR3 runs to 14 residues. Germline CDR1 SNHLY, CDR2 FYNNEI. With 6 bases removed from V and 4 bases from J, the gap between germline ends came to 12 bases.

The chain combines TRBV15 with TRBJ2-1; no definite D call. The V end lost 4 bases, the J end lost 5 bases, and 12 bases lay between the germline ends. Germline lookup yields CDR1 LNHNV and CDR2 YYDKDF (reference sequence). CDR3 length: 14 amino acids. As DNA, the CDR3 is TGTGCCACCAGCAATCCCGCAGGACACAATGAGCAGTTCTTC. This translates into CATSNPAGHNEQFF.

This clone was seen only once. This chain uses TRBV30 with TRBJ1-2; tentatively, D is TRBD1 (5 bases). V gave up 2 bases and J gave up 4 bases, with 11 bases separating them. The germline V gene encodes CDR1 GTSNPN and CDR2 SVGIG (reference sequence). The length of the CDR3 is 13 residues. CDR3 in DNA: TGTGCCTGGAGTCCCGGGACTAGCTATGGCTACACCTTC. Its translation is CAWSPGTSYGYTF. The whole variable domain, remainder taken from reference TRBV30 and TRBJ1-2, is SQTIHQWPATLVQPVGSPLSLECTVEGTSNPNLYWYRQAAGRGLQLLFYSVGIGQISSEVPQNLSASRPQDRQFILSSKKLLLSDSGFYLCAWSPGTSYGYTFGSGTRLTVV.

The chain couples TRBV5-1 to TRBJ1-2; D not resolved. Germline CDR1 is SGHRS and CDR2 is YFSETQ. V lost 0 bases and J 6 bases, leaving 12 bases between the germline ends. The CDR3 extends over 14 amino acids. The chain's CDR3 is CASSLVTGYHGYTF. As DNA, the CDR3 is TGCGCCAGCAGCTTGGTAACGGGATACCATGGCTACACCTTC. Using reference TRBV5-1 and TRBJ1-2 for the parts outside the CDR3, the full variable domain is KAGVTQTPRYLIKTRGQQVTLSCSPISGHRSVSWYQQTPGQGLQFLFEYFSETQRNKGNFPGRFSGRQFSNSRSEMNVSTLELGDSALYLCASSLVTGYHGYTFGSGTRLTVV.

This chain joins TRBV28 and TRBJ2-3, with no clear D. V lost 7 bases, J lost 1 base, and 12 bases lay in between. In germline, CDR1 is MDHEN, CDR2 SYDVKM. The CDR3 is 14 amino acids. CDR3 sequence: CASKTRARTDTQYF. The CDR3 coding sequence is TGTGCCAGCAAAACAAGGGCCCGCACAGATACGCAGTATTTT.

V usage is TRBV5-4 and J usage is TRBJ1-1; TRBD1 is a possible D gene (6 bases). The germline CDR1 and CDR2 sequences are SGHNT and YYREEE (reference sequence). The CDR3 covers 15 residues. Trimming stripped 0 bases from V and 1 base from J, with 10 bases between. The CDR3 coding sequence is TGTGCCAGCAGCTTGGCCGGACAGCCGAACACTGAAGCTTTCTTT. It translates to CASSLAGQPNTEAFF.

This chain joins TRBV30 and TRBJ2-7; 13 positions match TRBD2. This CDR3 spans 16 amino acids. J gave up 3 bases and V 4 bases, and 9 bases lay outside the gene matches. CDR1 is GTSNPN and CDR2 is SVGIG in the germline V gene (reference sequence). The CDR3 loop reads CAWTDWTSGSFYEQYF. CDR3 DNA: TGTGCCTGGACAGACTGGACTAGCGGGAGTTTCTACGAGCAGTACTTC.

This clone was counted once. The J gene is TRBJ1-6, the V gene TRBV27; no clear D gene. Trimming pared 5 bases from V and 3 bases from J, leaving 8 bases between. The CDR3 contains 14 residues. Looked up from germline, CDR1 is MNHEY and CDR2 is SMNVEV (reference sequence). DNA for the CDR3: TGTGCCAGCAGTAACGGATTCTATAATTCACCCCTCCACTTT. It encodes CASSNGFYNSPLHF.